Listed here are 5 T cell receptor beta chains from one sample, sequenced in a study of T cell clonotyping in hematopoietic cell transplantation. Sequenced by immunoSEQ multiplex PCR; TCRdb stores in-frame clones only, minus some. Among about 27,000 clones listed, approximately 94% were seen once. What was sequenced was peripheral blood mononuclear cells. Receptors were obtained from a man aged 45 to 65 in good health. Some clones in this sample may be carry-over from other donors' samples.

V gene TRBV4-1 combines with J gene TRBJ1-5; D uncertain. The length of the CDR3 is 17 residues. Germline V gives CDR1 MGHRA, CDR2 YSYEKL. The V end was cut by 4 bases, the J end by 0 bases, with 16 bases between. The CDR3 DNA sequence: TGCGCCAGCAGCCGCTCCCCTGGGCCTTATAGCAATCAGCCCCAGCATTTT. This translates into CASSRSPGPYSNQPQHF.

This clone showed up just once. The chain joins TRBV25-1 to TRBJ2-1; maybe TRBD1 (5 bases). The V end lost 7 bases, the J end lost 9 bases, and 13 bases lay between the germline ends. Germline V CDR1 and CDR2: MGHDK, SYGVNS. The CDR3 runs to 12 residues. DNA for the CDR3: TGTGCCAGCACCGGAAGGGGCCGTGAGCAGTTCTTC. Translating it yields CASTGRGREQFF.

The J gene is TRBJ1-5, the V gene TRBV19; 10 bases map to TRBD1. The germline CDR1 and CDR2 sequences are LNHDA and SQIVND (reference sequence). The CDR3 is made up of 14 amino acids. J lost 2 bases, V lost 5 bases, and 0 bases had no gene match. CDR3 bases: TGTGCCAGTAGTGGACAGGGGGGCAATCAGCCCCAGCATTTT. The encoded protein is CASSGQGGNQPQHF.

This chain connects TRBV6-5 to TRBJ1-1, with D uncertain. This CDR3 is 13 amino acids long. Germline CDR1 MNHEY, CDR2 SVGAGI. V was trimmed by 5 bases and J by 6 bases, leaving 13 bases between them. CDR3 DNA: TGTGCCAGCAGTGAACTCACGGTCTCTGAAGCTTTCTTT. It is translated as CASSELTVSEAFF.

This chain links TRBV5-8 with TRBJ1-1; no firm D call. The CDR3 contains 11 residues. The germline V gene has CDR1 SGHTS and CDR2 YDEGEE. Trimming shortened V by 4 bases and J by 7 bases, and 8 bases separated the two germline ends. The CDR3 sequence: CASSRGFEAFF. In nucleotides, the CDR3 is TGTGCCAGCAGCCGCGGTTTTGAAGCTTTCTTT.